A selection of T cell receptor beta chains follows, all from one sample in a study of chemoradiotherapy in HPV16-positive cancers. The method was immunoSEQ multiplex PCR; TCRdb's version includes in-frame clones alone and lacks a portion of them. Of approximately 3,200 clones listed, about four fifths are singletons. The specimen was tumor tissue, collected from a patient who underwent chemoradiotherapy. The receptors here all came from a human donor with HPV-associated anogenital cancer. Both conserved end residues are part of each CDR3. D genes are given only for firm matches. Rows may omit the clone size; those that give it use once, few, many or a size class.

D: TRBD1; size: NA; J: TRBJ2-7; V: TRBV30; DNA: TGTGCCTGGAGTGGGGGGACAGGAAGAAGCTCCTACGAGCAGTACTTC; CDR3: CAWSGGTGRSSYEQYF
D: TRBD2; size: NA; J: TRBJ2-1; V: TRBV2; DNA: TGTGCCAGCACCTCGCCTAGCGGGTCTTCCTACAATGAGCAGTTCTTC; CDR3: CASTSPSGSSYNEQFF
D: TRBD1; size: NA; J: TRBJ2-7; V: TRBV15; DNA: TGTGCCACCAGCAGAGCGGGACAGGGCTACGAGCAGTACTTC; CDR3: CATSRAGQGYEQYF
D: NA; size: NA; J: TRBJ1-6; V: TRBV6-5; DNA: TGTGCCAGCAGTTACTCTAGGTCACCCCTCCACTTT; CDR3: CASSYSRSPLHF
D: NA; size: NA; J: TRBJ2-5; V: TRBV7-2; DNA: TGTGCCAGCAGCTTAGGGATGGTACAAGAGACCCAGTACTTC; CDR3: CASSLGMVQETQYF
D: TRBD2; size: NA; J: TRBJ2-7; V: TRBV15; DNA: TGTGCCACCAGCCGTGCCCGAACTAGCGGGGGCTACGAGCAGTACTTC; CDR3: CATSRARTSGGYEQYF
D: TRBD2; size: NA; J: TRBJ2-7; V: TRBV19; DNA: TGTGCCAGTAGCCTAGCGGGAGGCCCCTACGAGCAGTACTTC; CDR3: CASSLAGGPYEQYF
D: NA; size: NA; J: TRBJ2-1; V: TRBV7-8; DNA: TGTGCCAGCAGCCCACTCCGCAGGCTGACCGGGAATGAGCAGTTCTTC; CDR3: CASSPLRRLTGNEQFF
D: NA; size: NA; J: TRBJ1-1; V: TRBV9; DNA: TGTGCCAGCAGCGTTCAGGTAGGGACAGAAGCTTTCTTT; CDR3: CASSVQVGTEAFF
D: TRBD2; size: NA; J: TRBJ2-5; V: TRBV5-1; DNA: TGCGCCAGCAGCAAGGGGGGGGCGGGGGGCCAAGAGACCCAGTACTTC; CDR3: CASSKGGAGGQETQYF
D: NA; size: NA; J: TRBJ2-7; V: TRBV5-1; DNA: TGCGCCAGCAGCTTGGTAAGGGGACCCTACGAGCAGTACTTC; CDR3: CASSLVRGPYEQYF
D: TRBD2; size: NA; J: TRBJ2-7; V: TRBV6-1; DNA: TGTGCCAGCAGTGAAAGTTCGTCTAGCGGGAGCTACGAGCAGTACTTC; CDR3: CASSESSSSGSYEQYF
D: NA; size: few; J: TRBJ1-5; V: TRBV19; DNA: TGTGCCACCCAAGGGTGGAATCAGCCCCAGCATTTT; CDR3: CATQGWNQPQHF
D: TRBD1; size: NA; J: TRBJ2-7; V: TRBV6-6; DNA: TGTGCCAGCAGTACGGACAGGGATGTGGACGAGCAGTACTTC; CDR3: CASSTDRDVDEQYF
D: NA; size: NA; J: TRBJ2-6; V: TRBV6-1; DNA: TGTGCCAGCAGTGAACTGGACTCTGGGGCCAACGTCCTGACTTTC; CDR3: CASSELDSGANVLTF
D: NA; size: NA; J: TRBJ2-1; V: TRBV5-5; DNA: TGTGCCAGCAGCCGTCACGCCGTACTACCAACCTACAATGAGCAGTTCTTC; CDR3: CASSRHAVLPTYNEQFF
D: NA; size: NA; J: TRBJ1-1; V: TRBV29-1; DNA: TGCAGCGTTGTAAGGGACACTGAAGCTTTCTTT; CDR3: CSVVRDTEAFF
D: TRBD2; size: NA; J: TRBJ2-7; V: TRBV5-6; DNA: TGTGCCAGCAGCCAACCCGGGACTAGCGGGGGGAAGGTCTACGAGCAGTACTTC; CDR3: CASSQPGTSGGKVYEQYF
D: TRBD1; size: NA; J: TRBJ2-1; V: TRBV7-9; DNA: TGTGCCAGCAGCAATAAAGAGGTGGGGACAGGGCTCAATGAGCAGTTCTTC; CDR3: CASSNKEVGTGLNEQFF
D: NA; size: NA; J: TRBJ2-3; V: TRBV5-1; DNA: TGCGCCAGCAGCTTCCCGACAGATACGCAGTATTTT; CDR3: CASSFPTDTQYF
D: NA; size: NA; J: TRBJ2-7; V: TRBV21-1; DNA: TGTGCCAGCAGCAAGGGAACAGACAACGAGCAGTACTTC; CDR3: CASSKGTDNEQYF
D: NA; size: few; J: TRBJ1-5; V: TRBV7-9; DNA: TGTGCCAGCAGCAGGGACAGCAATCAGCCCCAGCATTTT; CDR3: CASSRDSNQPQHF
D: NA; size: NA; J: TRBJ2-3; V: TRBV29-1; DNA: TGCAGCGCCAAGAGACAGGAAAGCACAGATACGCAGTATTTT; CDR3: CSAKRQESTDTQYF
D: NA; size: NA; J: TRBJ1-2; V: TRBV5-8; DNA: TGTGCCAGCACTAAAAGAGGGGAAGGATATGGCTACACCTTC; CDR3: CASTKRGEGYGYTF
D: NA; size: NA; J: TRBJ2-1; V: TRBV11-3; DNA: TGTGCCAGCAGCTTAGGACAGTACAATGAGCAGTTCTTC; CDR3: CASSLGQYNEQFF
D: TRBD1; size: NA; J: TRBJ1-2; V: TRBV6-5; DNA: TGTGCCAGCAGACCCGGACAGGGCTATGGCTACACCTTC; CDR3: CASRPGQGYGYTF
D: TRBD1; size: NA; J: TRBJ2-5; V: TRBV7-8; DNA: TGTGCCAGCAGCTTAGACTTACAGGGGACCAGCGAAGAGACCCAGTACTTC; CDR3: CASSLDLQGTSEETQYF
D: NA; size: few; J: TRBJ1-2; V: TRBV4-1; DNA: TGCGCCAGCAGCCCAGGCCTGCAAGGCGGTGGCTACACCTTC; CDR3: CASSPGLQGGGYTF
D: NA; size: NA; J: TRBJ2-2; V: TRBV19; DNA: TGTGCCAGTAGTATAGGGGCAGGGACGAACACCGGGGAGCTGTTTTTT; CDR3: CASSIGAGTNTGELFF
D: NA; size: NA; J: TRBJ1-4; V: TRBV4-1; DNA: TGCGCCAGCAGCCAAGGCCCCAGTGGAGCAACTAATGAAAAACTGTTTTTT; CDR3: CASSQGPSGATNEKLFF
D: NA; size: once; J: TRBJ1-4; V: TRBV25-1; DNA: TGTGCCAGCAGTGAATCCGGGGCAAAGGGTGTAAAACTGTTTTTT; CDR3: CASSESGAKGVKLFF
D: NA; size: NA; J: TRBJ1-1; V: TRBV5-1; DNA: TGCGCCAGCAGCCAAATGTTGGGGGTGGGAGCTTTCTTT; CDR3: CASSQMLGVGAFF
D: NA; size: once; J: TRBJ2-7; V: TRBV18; DNA: TGTGCCAGCTCACCCCTAGGGGGTCGGGGGGACGAGCAGTACTTC; CDR3: CASSPLGGRGDEQYF
D: NA; size: NA; J: TRBJ2-5; V: TRBV14; DNA: TGTGCCAGCAGCCAAGATCTGGAGGGTTCCCAAGAGACCCAGTACTTC; CDR3: CASSQDLEGSQETQYF
D: NA; size: NA; J: TRBJ1-1; V: TRBV7-9; DNA: TGTGCCAGCAGCTTAGCGGGGAGCTTGGGAACTGAAGCTTTCTTT; CDR3: CASSLAGSLGTEAFF
D: TRBD1; size: NA; J: TRBJ2-5; V: TRBV27; DNA: TGTGCCAGCAGTTCCCTGGGGACAGGGAAAGAGACCCAGTACTTC; CDR3: CASSSLGTGKETQYF
D: NA; size: once; J: TRBJ1-1; V: TRBV9; DNA: TGTGCCAGCAGTAGGGGGGCCACCACTTCCTTTAACACTGAAGCTTTCTTT; CDR3: CASSRGATTSFNTEAFF
D: NA; size: NA; J: TRBJ1-5; V: TRBV7-2; DNA: TGTGCCAGCAGCTTACAGGGGAACCAGCCCCAGCATTTT; CDR3: CASSLQGNQPQHF
D: TRBD2; size: NA; J: TRBJ2-7; V: TRBV5-4; DNA: TGTGCCAGCAGCCCTGGTCCGGGAGGGGGGTATGAGCAGTACTTC; CDR3: CASSPGPGGGYEQYF
D: TRBD1; size: once; J: TRBJ2-5; V: TRBV5-1; DNA: TGCGCCACCTCTTCTGGACAGGGGCGGGAGACCCAGTACTTC; CDR3: CATSSGQGRETQYF
D: TRBD1; size: few; J: TRBJ1-1; V: TRBV7-9; DNA: TGTGCCAGCACCGGACAGGGAGGTTCTGAAGCTTTCTTT; CDR3: CASTGQGGSEAFF
D: NA; size: NA; J: TRBJ2-7; V: TRBV7-2; DNA: TGTGCCAGCAGCTCTAAACAGGGCTACGAGCAGTACTTC; CDR3: CASSSKQGYEQYF
D: NA; size: few; J: TRBJ2-7; V: TRBV6-1; DNA: TGTGCCAGCAGTGTATTTGAGTGGGGCGAGCAGTACTTC; CDR3: CASSVFEWGEQYF
D: NA; size: NA; J: TRBJ2-7; V: TRBV7-2; DNA: TGTGCCAGCAGCTTAATGGCTGCGTACGAGCAGTACTTC; CDR3: CASSLMAAYEQYF
D: NA; size: NA; J: TRBJ2-6; V: TRBV5-1; DNA: TGCGCCAGCAGCTGGGGAGCTGGGGCCAACGTCCTGACTTTC; CDR3: CASSWGAGANVLTF
D: NA; size: once; J: TRBJ2-5; V: TRBV11-2; DNA: TGTGCCAGCAGCTCCGGGTCGGCGGGCCGGTACCAAGAGACCCAGTACTTC; CDR3: CASSSGSAGRYQETQYF
D: NA; size: NA; J: TRBJ2-6; V: TRBV4-2; DNA: TGTGCCAGCAGCCAAGACTCCCGCTCTGGGGCCAACGTCCTGACTTTC; CDR3: CASSQDSRSGANVLTF
D: NA; size: NA; J: TRBJ2-1; V: TRBV6-1; DNA: TGTGCCAGCAGCGGTCAGGTCTACAATGAGCAGTTCTTC; CDR3: CASSGQVYNEQFF
D: NA; size: NA; J: TRBJ1-6; V: TRBV19; DNA: TGTGCCAGTAGTACTTGGGGGGGTACCCATTCACCCCTCCACTTT; CDR3: CASSTWGGTHSPLHF
D: NA; size: NA; J: TRBJ1-2; V: TRBV6-1; DNA: TGTGCCAGCAGTGAAGTGGTCAGAGTCTATGGCTACACCTTC; CDR3: CASSEVVRVYGYTF
D: NA; size: NA; J: TRBJ2-7; V: TRBV21-1; DNA: TGTGCCAGCAGCAAAGCCACTAGGGACAGCGTGATCCACGAGCAGTACTTC; CDR3: CASSKATRDSVIHEQYF
D: TRBD2; size: NA; J: TRBJ2-3; V: TRBV4-3; DNA: TGCGCCAGCAGCCAAGATAGGGCTAGCGGAAGCACAGATACGCAGTATTTT; CDR3: CASSQDRASGSTDTQYF
D: NA; size: once; J: TRBJ2-1; V: TRBV4-1; DNA: TGCGCCAGCAGCCAAACCAGGACGGATGAGCAGTTCTTC; CDR3: CASSQTRTDEQFF